This T cell receptor (beta chain) comes out of a study of blood T cell repertoires in COVID-19. Study in general: Specimens from acute and convalescent COVID-19 originated in the United States, Italy and Spain. From T cells, B-cell-depleted T cells, or PBMCs came the material, which was cDNA or gDNA.

Original methodology: Reference gene primer amplification yielded estimated nucleated cell counts. Sequencing was performed with immunoSEQ multiplex PCR; in TCRdb, only in-frame clones are kept and a portion is missing. Clonal size and the V and J genes are those of that table, whereas D and trimming came from the DNA. The data contain about 160,000 clones, over 80% of them singletons. This clone was picked up one time. Sequenced input: peripheral blood. The sequence came from an elderly woman with active or convalescent COVID-19.

The CDR3 sequence is CASSQDRGGYGYTF. The CDR3 bases are TGTGCCAGCAGCCAAGATCGAGGGGGCTATGGCTACACCTTC. V gene TRBV4-2 combines with J gene TRBJ1-2; a weak D match, TRBD1 (6 bases). Germline values: CDR1 LGHNA, CDR2 YNFKEQ. CDR3 length: 14 residues. Trimming stripped 0 bases from V and 4 bases from J, with 9 bases between.